By proportion, the clone carrying this TCR beta chain is medium-sized (0.01 to 0.1%). TCRdb's copy holds only in-frame clones and misses some; the assay was immunoSEQ multiplex PCR. The repertoire holds fewer than 20,000 clones, about four fifths seen once, with under 15% in the top ten. The data stem from a study of OX40 agonist ivuxolimab in advanced cancers. As for the study in general: Ivuxolimab, an agonistic anti-OX40 (CD134) antibody, was given to patients. Checkpoint inhibitors had been given previously to about 38% of patients.

Trimming removed 3 bases at V and 6 bases at J, with 12 bases between. Germline loops: CDR1 SGDLS, CDR2 YYNGEE. There are 13 residues in the CDR3. Specimen: CD4+ or CD8+ T cells sorted from blood, collected in a trial of the OX40 agonist ivuxolimab. The clonotype was recovered from an adult with an advanced solid tumor such as melanoma, head and neck, liver or kidney cancer. The chain recombines TRBV9 with TRBJ1-1; no clear D. The CDR3 bases are TGTGCCAGCAGCGCGGATACGCCCTCTGAAGCTTTCTTT. It yields the protein CASSADTPSEAFF.